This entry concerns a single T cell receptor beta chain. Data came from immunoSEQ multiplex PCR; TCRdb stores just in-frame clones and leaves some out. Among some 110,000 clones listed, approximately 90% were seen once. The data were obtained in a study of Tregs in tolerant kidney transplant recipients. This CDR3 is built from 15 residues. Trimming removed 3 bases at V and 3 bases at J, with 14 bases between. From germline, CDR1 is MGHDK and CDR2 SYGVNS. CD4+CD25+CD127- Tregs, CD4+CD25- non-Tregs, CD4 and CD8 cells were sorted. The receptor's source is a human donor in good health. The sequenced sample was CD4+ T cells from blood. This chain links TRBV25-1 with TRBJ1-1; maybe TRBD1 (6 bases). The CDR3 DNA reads TGTGCCAGCAGTGACCCCCGACAGGCCGACACTGAAGCTTTCTTT. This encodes CASSDPRQADTEAFF.